A selection of T cell receptor beta chains follows, all from one sample in a study of T cells in Graves' hyperthyroidism and ophthalmopathy. TCRdb reprocessed the multiplex PCR reads with MiXCR, giving one entry per CDR3 protein. The sample lists 500,000 to 750,000 distinct CDR3 sequences, about half occurring once. Sequencing used peripheral blood or thyroid tissue (not recorded which). The receptors here all came from a woman aged 18-30 years with Graves' hyperthyroidism. Both conserved end residues are part of each CDR3. A D gene is named only where the DNA matches it firmly. Rows give clone size only sometimes, using once, few, many, or a class for an expanded clone.

D gene	V gene	clone size	J gene	CDR3 DNA	CDR3 protein
.	TRBV20-1	.	TRBJ1-3	TGCAGTGCTAGAGCAGGGACCTACTCTGGAAACACCATATATTTT	CSARAGTYSGNTIYF
TRBD2	TRBV7-3	.	TRBJ2-1	TGTGCCAGCAGTTCCCTCCGGGGTGCGGGAGTGAGGAATGAGCAGTTCTTC	CASSSLRGAGVRNEQFF
.	TRBV10-3	.	TRBJ2-7	TGTGCCAGCCAGTGGCAGGGGTCCTACGAGCAGTACTTC	CASQWQGSYEQYF
.	TRBV11-2	few	TRBJ1-1	TGTGCCAGCAGCTTAGCTTTCGAGTACAAGAACACTGAAGCTTTCTTT	CASSLAFEYKNTEAFF
.	TRBV4-1	many	TRBJ1-5	TGCGCCAGCAGCCAGAGGGCCGATCAGCCCCAGCATTTT	CASSQRADQPQHF
TRBD1	TRBV10-2	many	TRBJ2-5	TGCGCCAGCAGAGGGACAGGGTGGCCTAGTACGTACCAAGAGACCCAGTACTTC	CASRGTGWPSTYQETQYF
.	TRBV20-1	many	TRBJ1-5	TGCAGTGCTAGAGGCAGCGACAATCAGCCCCAGCATTTT	CSARGSDNQPQHF
TRBD1	TRBV29-1	.	TRBJ2-7	TGCAGCGTCATGGGGACAGGCCACGAGCAGTACTTC	CSVMGTGHEQYF
TRBD1	TRBV7-9	many	TRBJ1-6	TGTGCCAGCAGCTCCCGACAGGGTACGAATTCACCCCTCCACTTT	CASSSRQGTNSPLHF
.	TRBV2	.	TRBJ2-5	TGTGCCTGCAACAGACAGGCGGGAGTACAAGAGACCCAGTACTTC	CACNRQAGVQETQYF
.	TRBV19	many	TRBJ2-6	TGTGCCAGTAGTATAGTTGCAGGGTTTGGGGCCAACGTCCTGACTTTC	CASSIVAGFGANVLTF
.	TRBV9	.	TRBJ2-7	TGTGCCAGCAGCCTTGCGCAGTTTATTTCCGGGGAGCTGTACTTC	CASSLAQFISGELYF
TRBD1	TRBV9	many	TRBJ2-7	TGCGCCAGCAGCGTAGGGGACAGTTCCTACGAGCAGTACTTC	CASSVGDSSYEQYF
.	TRBV12-3/TRBV12-4	many	TRBJ2-6	TGTGCCAGCAGTTTCCTGGCTGGGGCCAACGTCCTGACTTTC	CASSFLAGANVLTF
.	TRBV27	few	TRBJ2-5	TGTGCCAGCAAGCCCCAGGGATTTCAAGAGACCCAGTACTTC	CASKPQGFQETQYF
TRBD1	TRBV7-9	.	TRBJ2-7	TGTGCCAGCAGCTTAGGGGACAGTCCGCTCGAGCAGTACTTC	CASSLGDSPLEQYF
TRBD2	TRBV20-1	many	TRBJ2-7	TGCAGTGCTATAGGCCTAGCGGGAAAAGCCTACGAGCAGTACTTC	CSAIGLAGKAYEQYF
.	TRBV9	few	TRBJ2-3	TGTGCCAGCAGCCCCACCGGCGGCGGGGGCACAGATACGCAGTATTTT	CASSPTGGGGTDTQYF
TRBD2	TRBV6-1	.	TRBJ2-7	TGTGCCAGCAGGGTGTCTCCTTGGGAAAGGACTAGCGGGGAAACCTACGAGCAGTACTTC	CASRVSPWERTSGETYEQYF
.	TRBV10-2	many	TRBJ2-2	TGCGCCAGCAAGAAGGACACTAACACCGGGGAGCTGTTTTTT	CASKKDTNTGELFF
.	TRBV27	once	TRBJ2-7	TGTGCCAGCGCCGGGACTGCAAGATACGCGCAGTACTTC	CASAGTARYAQYF
.	TRBV20-1	.	TRBJ1-1	TGCAGTTACTCGGAGGGGAGAGAGGCTTTCTTT	CSYSEGREAFF
.	TRBV7-8	.	TRBJ2-6	TGTGCCAGCAGCACCCGAGTAGGGGTGAACGTCCTGACTTTC	CASSTRVGVNVLTF
.	TRBV6-2/TRBV6-3	many	TRBJ2-2	TGTGCCAGCCGGAGAAGGAACACCGGGGAGCTGTTTTTT	CASRRRNTGELFF
.	TRBV12-3/TRBV12-4	many	TRBJ1-1	TGTGCCAGCAGGGGTTGGCCGTACACTGAAGCTTTCTTT	CASRGWPYTEAFF
.	TRBV2	.	TRBJ1-1	TGTGCCAACAGCCCCAGAGGGCTTGAAGCTTTCTTT	CANSPRGLEAFF
TRBD2	TRBV20-1	few	TRBJ2-2	TGCAGTGCCCCCCGGGCGGGAGTAAACACCGGGGAGCTGTTTTTT	CSAPRAGVNTGELFF
.	TRBV7-6	.	TRBJ2-7	TGTGCCAGCAGCTTAGTTTTAGATTTCGGGTACAATGAGCAGTACTTC	CASSLVLDFGYNEQYF
.	TRBV11-3	.	TRBJ1-1	TGTGCCAGCGCCCAAGGGGGAGGGAGGAACACTGAAGCTTTCTTT	CASAQGGGRNTEAFF
.	TRBV29-1	.	TRBJ1-5	TGCAGCGGTTCGACACGAAGGAATCAGCCCCAGCATTTT	CSGSTRRNQPQHF
TRBD2	TRBV7-9	.	TRBJ2-7	TGTGCCAGCAGCTTTGGGACTAGTTTCTACGAGCAGTACTTC	CASSFGTSFYEQYF
.	TRBV2	.	TRBJ1-2	TGTGCCAGCAGTGCTGGCAAGGACTATACCGGCTATGGCTACACCTTC	CASSAGKDYTGYGYTF
TRBD2	TRBV29-1	.	TRBJ2-5	TGCAGCGTTGAGTCTAGCGGGGACGGTGCGACCCAGTACTTC	CSVESSGDGATQYF
.	TRBV2	few	TRBJ1-5	TGTGCCAGCATGGCATTCATGTTGGGTCAGCCCCAGCATTTT	CASMAFMLGQPQHF
.	TRBV20-1	many	TRBJ2-5	TGCAGTGCAGATCCACGGGCAGGCCAAGAGACCCAGTACTTC	CSADPRAGQETQYF
.	TRBV18	.	TRBJ2-5	TGTGCCAGCTCACCAGTGCGGGACACGTACTTC	CASSPVRDTYF
.	TRBV11-3	many	TRBJ2-2	TGTGCCAGCAGACCGGTGGGGGGCACCGGGGAGCTGTTTTTT	CASRPVGGTGELFF
.	TRBV7-8	.	TRBJ1-3	TGTGCCATACGCGCGGGCAGGGACGGAAACACCATATATTTT	CAIRAGRDGNTIYF
.	TRBV12-3/TRBV12-4	.	TRBJ1-4	TGTGCCAGCAGCTCCCAGGTGGACGCGATGGTCGGGGAGAGCGGAGAAAAACTGTTTTTT	CASSSQVDAMVGESGEKLFF
.	TRBV10-3	many	TRBJ1-1	TGTGCCATCAGTGAGCCAGACAGACAGGCTTTCTTT	CAISEPDRQAFF
.	TRBV3-1	many	TRBJ2-7	TGTGCCAGCAGCCAAGCGCCTGCCTACGAGCAGTACTTC	CASSQAPAYEQYF